The T cell receptor (beta chain) under discussion was sequenced for a study of blood T cell repertoires in COVID-19. Produced via immunoSEQ multiplex PCR; TCRdb's table is partial and in-frame only. Altogether around 620,000 clones are present, over 80% being singletons, with the ten largest covering roughly 0.25%. This clone was observed a handful of times. Sequenced input: peripheral blood. This sequence was found in a woman between 18 and 29 years old with acute or convalescent COVID-19.

The DNA for the CDR3 is TGTGCCAGCAGCTCGACAGGGAACACTGAAGCTTTCTTT. It codes for CASSSTGNTEAFF. The rearrangement joins TRBV9 to TRBJ1-1; D possibly corresponds to TRBD1 (6 bases). This CDR3 is built from 13 residues. V lost 4 bases to trimming and J lost 1 base, with 8 bases between them. Germline V gene sequence: CDR1 SGDLS, CDR2 YYNGEE.